Listed below are T cell receptor beta chains from one sample, sequenced in a study of blood T cell repertoires in COVID-19. Produced via immunoSEQ multiplex PCR; TCRdb's table is partial and in-frame only. The table shows fewer than 300,000 clones, with 90% to 95% occurring only once. Sequenced material: peripheral blood. Every receptor here comes from a woman aged 25 to 45 with COVID-19, enrolled during active disease. Each CDR3 is given with its conserved first and last residue. A D gene is named only where the DNA matches it firmly. A clone size is listed for some rows: how often the clone was seen (once, few, many), or a class if it is expanded.

>TRBJ2-2|few|TRBV4-1|TRBD1
CASSQDGTGFNGELFF
TGCGCCAGCAGCCAAGATGGGACAGGGTTTAACGGGGAGCTGTTTTTT
>TRBJ2-3|.|TRBV27|.
CASSEDTSTDTQYF
TGTGCCAGCAGTGAGGACACTAGCACAGATACGCAGTATTTT
>TRBJ1-3|.|TRBV6-1|.
CASSEALTGRNTIYF
TGTGCCAGCAGTGAAGCCTTAACAGGGAGAAACACCATATATTTT
>TRBJ1-4|.|TRBV5-1|TRBD1
CASSPDRQGGNEKLFF
TGCGCCAGCAGCCCCGATCGACAGGGGGGAAATGAAAAACTGTTTTTT
>TRBJ1-1|.|TRBV19|.
CASSIGQPGTEAFF
TGTGCCAGTAGTATAGGACAGCCGGGCACTGAAGCTTTCTTT
>TRBJ1-1|.|TRBV3-1/TRBV3-2|.
CASSPPTGNTEAFF
TGTGCCAGCAGCCCGCCTACAGGGAACACTGAAGCTTTCTTT
>TRBJ1-4|.|TRBV4-1|.
CASSQDPPGGIGEKLFF
TGCGCCAGCAGCCAAGACCCCCCGGGGGGGATTGGCGAAAAACTGTTTTTT
>TRBJ2-7|.|TRBV5-5|.
CASSSGNSYEQYF
TGTGCCAGCAGCTCCGGGAATTCCTACGAGCAGTACTTC
>TRBJ1-5|.|TRBV27|TRBD1
CASRQQGAGNQPQHF
TGTGCCAGCAGGCAACAGGGGGCTGGAAACCAGCCCCAGCATTTT
>TRBJ2-1|.|TRBV6-5|TRBD1
CATAKGAGPYEQFF
TGTGCCACCGCGAAGGGGGCCGGGCCATATGAGCAGTTCTTC
>TRBJ1-5|.|TRBV19|.
CASSMSRVENQPQHF
TGTGCCAGTAGTATGTCCAGGGTAGAGAATCAGCCCCAGCATTTT
>TRBJ1-4|.|TRBV28|TRBD1
CASSLPGQLGFSLFF
TGTGCCAGCAGTCTCCCGGGACAGTTGGGGTTCAGTCTGTTTTTT
>TRBJ2-1|.|TRBV28|TRBD2
CASILAGENYNEQFF
TGTGCCAGCATTTTAGCGGGAGAGAACTACAATGAGCAGTTCTTC
>TRBJ2-1|.|TRBV12-3/TRBV12-4|.
CASQPRGFEQFF
TGTGCCAGCCAACCGAGGGGGTTTGAGCAGTTCTTC
>TRBJ1-4|many|TRBV19|.
CASSKAGLSNEKLFF
TGTGCCAGTAGTAAGGCGGGACTCTCTAATGAAAAACTGTTTTTT
>TRBJ2-5|.|TRBV18|.
CASSPQGQETQYF
TGTGCCAGCTCACCACAGGGGCAAGAGACCCAGTACTTC
>TRBJ1-1|.|TRBV9|TRBD1
CASSVGQGITEAFF
TGTGCCAGCAGCGTAGGACAGGGGATCACTGAAGCTTTCTTT
>TRBJ2-1|once|TRBV28|.
CASSLGGTNNEQFF
TGTGCCAGCAGTTTAGGGGGCACGAACAATGAGCAGTTCTTC
>TRBJ1-5|.|TRBV27|TRBD1
CASSLFYTGGSDQPQHF
TGTGCCAGCAGTTTATTTTATACAGGGGGGTCAGATCAGCCCCAGCATTTT
>TRBJ2-2|.|TRBV11-3|TRBD1
CASSRGVRGPGQNTGELFF
TGTGCCAGCAGCCGAGGCGTCAGGGGGCCGGGTCAGAACACCGGGGAGCTGTTTTTT
>TRBJ2-1|once|TRBV5-4|.
CASSLVGGHEQFF
TGTGCCAGCAGCTTGGTTGGCGGCCACGAGCAGTTCTTC
>TRBJ1-2|.|TRBV16|TRBD1
CASSQYGTGDGYTF
TGTGCCAGCAGCCAATATGGGACAGGGGATGGCTACACCTTC
>TRBJ2-7|.|TRBV18|.
CASSPGREQYF
TGTGCCAGCTCACCTGGGCGTGAGCAGTACTTC
>TRBJ1-5|.|TRBV27|TRBD1
CASSVGTGVQPQHF
TGTGCCAGCAGTGTCGGGACAGGGGTACAGCCCCAGCATTTT
>TRBJ1-5|.|TRBV27|.
CASSTTGPLNQPQHF
TGTGCCAGCAGCACTACAGGGCCCCTCAATCAGCCCCAGCATTTT
>TRBJ2-7|.|TRBV5-6|.
CASGLGPGLQYF
TGTGCCAGCGGCCTGGGCCCAGGCTTGCAGTACTTC
>TRBJ2-5|once|TRBV9|.
CASSEQGQETQYF
TGTGCCAGCAGCGAACAGGGTCAAGAGACCCAGTACTTC